This T cell receptor beta chain derives from a study of cytomegalovirus exposure and HLA in healthy donors. Study-wide results and limits: Per a prior analysis, the majority of TCR beta V segments were productive roughly 87% or roughly 30% of the time. Among the CMV-associated chains, three were confirmed in vitro as specific for CMV antigens.

This clone was seen more than once but under ten times. The antigen is not known. The PCR had 60 Vbeta and 13 Jbeta primers. TCRdb's copy holds only in-frame clones and misses some; the assay was immunoSEQ multiplex PCR. The table records 140,000 or so clones, 72% of them present only once. The length of the CDR3 is 15 residues. Germline V lookup: CDR1 MNHNS, CDR2 SASEGT. V lost 6 bases and J lost 0, with 15 bases in between. The sequence came from a man aged 40-49 years in good health and CMV-seronegative. The gene calls are TRBV6-1 and TRBJ2-7; weak D call: TRBD2 (6 bases). Sequenced material: PBMCs. In DNA, the CDR3 is TGTGCCAGCAGGATAACTAGCCGTAGCTCCTACGAGCAGTACTTC. This encodes CASRITSRSSYEQYF.